This T cell receptor beta chain was identified during a study of T cells in Graves' hyperthyroidism and ophthalmopathy. From RNA transcripts, TCR beta CDR3 regions were amplified. A first-round RT-PCR of the TCR CDR3 used the HTBI primer set. TCRdb re-analysed the multiplex PCR reads in MiXCR, keeping a single row per CDR3 protein. The top ten clones hold roughly 3.4% of a sample with some 550,000 distinct CDR3 sequences, approximately 16% of them seen once. V lost 4 bases and J lost 4, with 13 bases in between. The germline V gene has CDR1 MNHNS and CDR2 SASEGT. The CDR3 spans 15 residues. J is TRBJ1-4 and V is TRBV6-1; D might be TRBD1 (5 bases). The sample consisted of blood. The TCR comes from a woman aged 40-49 years with Graves' ophthalmopathy. The CDR3: CASSAQGKGNEKLFF. In DNA, the CDR3 is TGTGCCAGCAGTGCCCAGGGAAAGGGTAATGAAAAACTGTTTTTT.